Reported below is one T cell receptor (beta chain). What it recognizes is unknown. This record belongs to a study of OX40 agonist ivuxolimab in advanced cancers. Germline V gene data show CDR1 as SEHNR and CDR2 as FQNEAQ (reference sequence). Trimming removed 5 bases at V and 4 bases at J, with 15 bases between. The CDR3 consists of 15 residues. Findings and caveats of the study: At 0.1-3.0 mg/kg, partial responders had clonal expansion among the lowest observed.

TCRdb's table, derived via immunoSEQ multiplex PCR, lists solely in-frame clones and lacks some. The data contain 50,000 or so clones, approximately 90% of them singletons. This TCR was recovered from an adult with an advanced solid tumor such as melanoma, head and neck, liver or kidney cancer. The genes are TRBV7-9 and TRBJ1-5; the D gene is possibly TRBD1 (5 bases). Sequenced here: CD4+ or CD8+ T cells sorted from blood, sampled in a trial of the OX40 agonist ivuxolimab. In DNA, the CDR3 is TGTGCCAGCAGCCCGGACGGGGGGAGAAATCAGCCCCAGCATTTT. Protein product: CASSPDGGRNQPQHF.